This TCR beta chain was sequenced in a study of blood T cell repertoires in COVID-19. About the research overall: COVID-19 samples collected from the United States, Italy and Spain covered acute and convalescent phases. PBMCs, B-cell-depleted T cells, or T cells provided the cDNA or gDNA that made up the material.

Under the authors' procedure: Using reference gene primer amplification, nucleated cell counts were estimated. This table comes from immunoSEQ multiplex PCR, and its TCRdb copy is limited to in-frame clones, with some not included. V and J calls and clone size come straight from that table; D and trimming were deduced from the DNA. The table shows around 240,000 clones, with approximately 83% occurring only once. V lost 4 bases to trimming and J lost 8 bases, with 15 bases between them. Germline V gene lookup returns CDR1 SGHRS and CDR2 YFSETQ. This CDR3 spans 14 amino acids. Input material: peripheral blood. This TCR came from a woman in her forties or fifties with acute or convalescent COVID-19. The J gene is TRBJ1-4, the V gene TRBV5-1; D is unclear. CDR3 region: CASSGGGQREKLFF. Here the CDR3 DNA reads TGCGCCAGCAGCGGCGGAGGGCAAAGGGAAAAACTGTTTTTT.